This T cell receptor beta chain originates from a study of OX40 agonist ivuxolimab in advanced cancers. Study details: Patients in the trial were receiving intravenous ivuxolimab every 2 weeks, at doses of 0.01 to 10 mg/kg. Study-level points and caveats: Compared with others, partial responders at 0.1-3.0 mg/kg displayed clonal expansion among the lowest.

As concerns this clone: Its antigen is currently unknown.

Patients were ruled out by autoimmune disease history or systemic immunosuppression. Peripheral blood came from all dose cohorts at three timepoints. Profiled with immunoSEQ multiplex PCR; TCRdb holds only in-frame clones, not every one. Here the sample spans 50,000 or so clones, about four fifths being singletons. Trimming left V 0 bases short and J 2 bases short, with 8 bases between. There are 14 residues in the CDR3. CDR1 is SGHKS and CDR2 is YYEKEE in the germline V gene (reference sequence). This TCR came from an adult with an advanced solid tumor such as melanoma, head and neck, liver or kidney cancer. The rearrangement links TRBV5-5 to TRBJ2-5; D call uncertain. Sequencing used CD4+ or CD8+ T cells sorted from blood, obtained in a trial of the OX40 agonist ivuxolimab. The CDR3 nucleotides read TGTGCCAGCAGCTTGGTGCTGACTCAAGAGACCCAGTACTTC. Translation: CASSLVLTQETQYF.